Below are 5 T cell receptor beta chains sequenced from a single sample in a study of CD8 T cells in ankylosing spondylitis. Using its own MiXCR run on the 5' RACE reads, TCRdb lists one record per CDR3 protein. The sample comprises some 130,000 distinct CDR3 sequences, roughly 13% of which are singletons, and 2.5% to 3% rests with the top ten. Sequenced sample: blood, either unsorted or a sorted T cell fraction (not recorded which). These receptors all come from a female donor with ankylosing spondylitis or in good health (not recorded which).

As concerns this clonotype: A much larger clone differs from this one at a single base, so this may be a read error. CDR3 sequence (DNA): TGTGTCAGCAGCTTGGACAGCACCTCCAATGAGCAGTTCTTC. Translation: CVSSLDSTSNEQFF. V is TRBV5-5 and J is TRBJ2-1, with D possibly TRBD1 on 6 matching bases. In germline, CDR1 is SGHKS, CDR2 YYEKEE (reference sequence). This CDR3 region has 14 residues.

The chain is built from TRBV4-2 and TRBJ2-1, with 8 bases fitting TRBD2. This CDR3 spans 16 amino acids. Per germline, CDR1 LGHNA and CDR2 YNFKEQ. J gave up 10 bases and V 0 bases, and 11 bases lay outside the gene matches. The DNA for the CDR3 is TGTGCCAGCAGCCAAGATACGGGCGGGGGGTCGAGGGAGCAGTTCTTC. Its translation is CASSQDTGGGSREQFF.

This clonotype was counted only a few times. The V and J genes are TRBV5-1 and TRBJ2-1, with D possibly being TRBD1 or TRBD2 (5 bases each). The V gene's germline CDR1 is SGHRS and CDR2 YFSETQ. This CDR3 is 13 amino acids long. V was cut by 4 bases and J by 8 bases, with 13 bases left in between. In nucleotides, the CDR3 is TGCGCCAGCAGCCTAGGACACGGGGATGAGCAGTTCTTC. As protein: CASSLGHGDEQFF.

The rearrangement links TRBV20-1 to TRBJ2-1, with D tentatively TRBD1 (6 bases). The CDR3 sequence is 16 residues long. CDR1 and CDR2 from the germline V gene are DFQATT and SNEGSKA (reference sequence). Trimming stripped 6 bases from V and 1 base from J, with 19 bases between. CDR3 DNA: TGCAGTGCCAAAACAGGGACGCCCAGATCCTACAATGAGCAGTTCTTC. This sequence encodes CSAKTGTPRSYNEQFF.

The genes are TRBV12-3 or TRBV12-4 and TRBJ2-1, with 8 nucleotides matching TRBD2. V gave up 5 bases and J gave up 0 bases; unmatched junction bases: 6. This CDR3 comprises 16 residues. This chain's CDR3 is CASSRAGAFSYNEQFF. CDR3 DNA: TGTGCCAGCAGTCGAGCGGGGGCCTTCTCCTACAATGAGCAGTTCTTC.